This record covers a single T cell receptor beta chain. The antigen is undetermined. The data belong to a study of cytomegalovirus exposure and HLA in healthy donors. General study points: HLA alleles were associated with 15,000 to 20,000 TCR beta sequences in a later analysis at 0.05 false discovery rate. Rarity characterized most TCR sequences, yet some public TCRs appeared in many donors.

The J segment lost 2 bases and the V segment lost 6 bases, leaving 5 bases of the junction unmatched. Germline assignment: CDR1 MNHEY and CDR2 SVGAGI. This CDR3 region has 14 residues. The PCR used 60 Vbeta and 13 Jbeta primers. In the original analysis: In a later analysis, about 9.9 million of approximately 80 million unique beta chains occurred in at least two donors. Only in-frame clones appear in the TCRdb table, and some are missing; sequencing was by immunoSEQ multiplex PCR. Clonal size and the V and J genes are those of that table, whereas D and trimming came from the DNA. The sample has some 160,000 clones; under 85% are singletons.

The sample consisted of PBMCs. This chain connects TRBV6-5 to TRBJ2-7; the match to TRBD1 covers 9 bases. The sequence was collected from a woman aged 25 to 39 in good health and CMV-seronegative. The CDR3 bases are TGTGCCAGCAGAAACCGGGACAGGGCCTACGAGCAGTACTTC. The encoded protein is CASRNRDRAYEQYF.